The present entry profiles one T cell receptor (beta chain) with its context. As yet, its antigen is unknown. Germline is not matched at one junction end, which may reflect a read error. The evidence that diagnosis relied on was clinical symptoms, serum thyroxine, TRAb, thyroid ultrasound and orbital computed tomography. Germline V gives CDR1 SNHLY, CDR2 FYNNEI. This CDR3 has 12 amino acids. Amplification of the TCR beta CDR3 regions used RNA transcripts (as template). HTBI primers primed a first-round RT-PCR, and a second-round multiplex PCR followed. TCRdb re-called the multiplex PCR reads through MiXCR, storing one row per CDR3 protein. This table holds around 660,000 distinct CDR3 sequences, approximately 39% found once. This entry comes from a study of Graves' ophthalmopathy and Graves' hyperthyroidism. Findings and limits, study-wide: For separating ophthalmopathy from stable hyperthyroidism, a 13-signature model gave approximately 90% sensitivity and roughly 83% specificity.

The TCR sequence derives from an adult man with Graves' ophthalmopathy. The chain uses TRBV2 and TRBJ1-2; no firm D call. Sequenced sample: peripheral blood. The CDR3 coding sequence is TGTGCCAGCAGTTCAATGGACTATGGCTACGCCTTC. Translating gives CASSSMDYGYAF.